The clone carrying this TCR beta chain was picked up a small number of times. Its antigen is not known. The data derive from a study of T cells after yellow fever vaccination. Looking at the study overall: Preparation used SMART-Seq v4 Ultra Low Input for the low-cell-number fractions. Regarding the study as a whole: Boosting was followed by the reappearance of most primary-vaccination clones (under 97% CD4, more than 70% CD8).

TCRdb fed the 5' RACE reads into MiXCR, producing one record per CDR3 protein. The sample comprises roughly 350,000 distinct CDR3 sequences, about 4% of which are singletons, and approximately 25% rests with the top ten. J was trimmed by 8 bases and V by 1 base; bases with no gene match: 3. Germline CDR1 SEHNR, CDR2 FQNEAQ (reference sequence). There are 13 residues in the CDR3. The V call is TRBV7-9, the J call TRBJ2-7; 9 bases match TRBD1. Sequences were derived from PBMCs, sampled 5 days after the yellow fever booster vaccination. The receptor comes from a man in his late teens or twenties who received the YFV17D yellow fever vaccine. CDR3 nucleotide sequence: TGTGCCAGCAGCTTAGGCGGGACAGGGAAGCAGTACTTC. This encodes CASSLGGTGKQYF.